This entry lists 29 T cell receptor beta chains sequenced from one sample in a study of identical twins. Using its own MiXCR run on the 5' RACE reads, TCRdb lists one record per CDR3 protein. The data show 450,000 to 650,000 distinct CDR3 sequences, around 9.6% seen once. These data were also filed under a second study, of yellow fever vaccine responses in identical twins.

The sequenced sample was PBMCs. These receptor sequences come from a woman in her late teens or twenties in good health.

This chain links TRBV3-1 with TRBJ1-1; no clear D. The V gene's germline CDR1 is LGHDT and CDR2 YNNKEL (reference sequence). The CDR3 contains 12 residues. V was pared by 6 bases and J by 6 bases, with 11 bases between. The CDR3 DNA reads as TGTGCCAGCAGGTCGCCCGCCTCTGAAGCTTTCTTT. Protein product: CASRSPASEAFF.

This clonotype was recorded a few times. The CDR3 DNA follows: TGCGCCAGCAGCCAGGACCTTTGGCGGGAGGGCAACTACGAGCAGTACTTC. Residues: CASSQDLWREGNYEQYF. The rearrangement uses TRBV4-3 and TRBJ2-7, with 9 bases that match TRBD2. Germline V CDR1 and CDR2: LGHNA, YSLEER. V lost 3 bases to trimming and J lost 3 bases; unmatched junction nucleotides: 12. This CDR3 is built from 17 residues.

The chain is built from TRBV2 and TRBJ2-2; D not certain. The CDR3 consists of 13 residues. V was pared by 9 bases and J by 0 bases, with 8 bases between. From germline, CDR1 is SNHLY and CDR2 FYNNEI. The CDR3 reads CASRITNTGELFF. CDR3 in DNA: TGTGCCAGTAGGATAACGAACACCGGGGAGCTGTTTTTT.

Many counts were recorded for this clonotype. The chain carries TRBV4-3 and TRBJ2-7, with 11 bases aligning to TRBD2. The V and J ends lost 1 base and 5 bases, in that order; junction bases with no gene match: 7. Germline V gives CDR1 LGHNA, CDR2 YSLEER. The CDR3 spans 16 residues. The CDR3 region is CASSQALAGGDDEQYF. CDR3 nucleotide sequence: TGCGCCAGCAGCCAAGCTCTAGCGGGAGGTGACGACGAGCAGTACTTC.

This clonotype was found many times. The gene calls are TRBV11-2 and TRBJ1-1; unclear D gene. This CDR3 contains 13 residues. V lost 3 bases to trimming and J lost 1 base, with 6 bases between them. Germline-derived CDR1 and CDR2 are SGHAT and FQNNGV. The CDR3 region has the DNA TGTGCCAGCAGCTTTCAAGAGAACACTGAAGCTTTCTTT. Translation: CASSFQENTEAFF.

Ten or more counts support this clonotype. This chain uses TRBV6-4 with TRBJ2-3; D not resolved. The ends were cut back, 4 bases at V and 2 bases at J, with 10 bases in the middle. Germline-derived CDR1 and CDR2 are MRHNA and SNTAGT. The CDR3 contains 14 residues. The CDR3 is CASSGGPTTDTQYF. The CDR3 coding sequence is TGTGCCAGCAGTGGTGGACCCACCACAGATACGCAGTATTTT.

This clonotype was counted only a few times. The rearrangement links TRBV19 to TRBJ2-7; D is perhaps TRBD2 (6 bases). The CDR3 extends over 15 amino acids. V was shortened by 7 bases and J by 2 bases, with 18 bases between the two germline ends. From germline, CDR1 is LNHDA and CDR2 SQIVND (reference sequence). The DNA of the CDR3 is TGTGCCAGTATTTCCCTTGCAGGGAGGCCCTACGAGCAGTACTTC. Translating it yields CASISLAGRPYEQYF.

The chain recombines TRBV4-3 with TRBJ2-7; 10 bases are shared with TRBD1. V lost 0 bases to trimming and J lost 7 bases; unmatched junction nucleotides: 9. Germline V CDR1 and CDR2: LGHNA, YSLEER. The CDR3 extends over 16 amino acids. The CDR3 DNA follows: TGCGCCAGCAGCCAAGATTTCTTGACAGGGGGCGATGAGCAGTACTTC. Protein sequence: CASSQDFLTGGDEQYF.

For this clonotype: This may be a read error: a much more frequent sequence differs by one nucleotide. The chain uses TRBV7-7 and TRBJ2-3; D may be TRBD2 (5 bases). Germline V lookup: CDR1 SSHAT, CDR2 FNYEAQ (reference sequence). CDR3 length: 14 residues. CDR3 in DNA: TGTGCTAGCAGCTTAGAGGGCTTCACAGATATGCAGTATTTT. Protein: CASSLEGFTDMQYF.

The rearrangement links TRBV6-5 to TRBJ2-7, with 10 positions matching TRBD2. The J segment lost 2 bases and the V segment lost 0 bases, leaving 7 bases of the junction unmatched. CDR3 length: 17 residues. Germline V lookup: CDR1 MNHEY, CDR2 SVGAGI. The CDR3 nucleotides read TGTGCCAGCAGTTACTCGGCCCGACTAGCGGGTACCTACGAGCAGTACTTC. It encodes CASSYSARLAGTYEQYF.

This clonotype occurred many times. The V call is TRBV7-9, the J call TRBJ2-2, with a tentative D call TRBD1 (6 bases). Trimming left V 5 bases short and J 1 base short, with 8 bases between. CDR1 and CDR2 (germline): SEHNR, FQNEAQ (reference sequence). The CDR3 is 14 amino acids. As DNA, the CDR3 is TGTGCCAGCAGCCCCAGGGGGAACACCGGGGAGCTGTTTTTT. Protein: CASSPRGNTGELFF.

This clonotype was picked up a small number of times. The CDR3 nucleotides are TGTGCCAGTAGTCAACACACCAGGACTAGGAACACAGATACGCAGTATTTT. Encoded protein: CASSQHTRTRNTDTQYF. The chain employs TRBV19 and TRBJ2-3; the match to TRBD2 covers 7 bases. This CDR3 region has 17 residues. Germline-derived CDR1 and CDR2 are LNHDA and SQIVND (reference sequence). Losses at the gene ends were 5 bases for V and 2 bases for J; bases not matched to a gene: 13.

This clonotype was found a few times. The chain joins TRBV7-8 to TRBJ2-7; D is undetermined. Per germline, CDR1 SGHVS and CDR2 FQNEAQ. The CDR3 length is 15 residues. V lost 2 bases, J lost 0 bases, and 11 bases lay in between. CDR3 bases: TGTGCCAGCAGCTTATATGAAGAGCCCTCCTACGAGCAGTACTTC. Protein product: CASSLYEEPSYEQYF.

This clonotype was observed many times. The chain carries TRBV9 and TRBJ2-7; TRBD1 matches at 8 bases. The trim removed 0 bases at V and 3 bases at J, leaving 5 bases unmatched. The V gene's germline CDR1 is SGDLS and CDR2 YYNGEE. The CDR3 runs 15 residues. This chain's CDR3 is CASSVGTGLGYEQYF. DNA for the CDR3: TGTGCCAGCAGCGTAGGGACAGGGTTGGGCTACGAGCAGTACTTC.

This clonotype was picked up many times. The chain uses TRBV7-9 and TRBJ2-3, with 10 bases identical to TRBD1. Germline values: CDR1 SEHNR, CDR2 FQNEAQ (reference sequence). The V gene end was trimmed by 5 bases and the J gene end by 6 bases; junction bases not matched to a gene: 8. This CDR3 spans 15 amino acids. The CDR3 DNA sequence: TGTGCCAGCAGCCTTGGGGACAGGGGCGCGGATACGCAGTATTTT. It encodes CASSLGDRGADTQYF.

This clonotype has a count of ten or more. The chain carries TRBV5-1 and TRBJ2-1; 10 bases map to TRBD2. This CDR3 is built from 15 residues. The germline CDR1 and CDR2 sequences are SGHRS and YFSETQ. V was pared by 0 bases and J by 4 bases, with 1 base of the junction left unmatched. The CDR3 coding sequence is TGCGCCAGCAGCTTGGTTAGCGGGGGGTACAATGAGCAGTTCTTC. Translation gives CASSLVSGGYNEQFF.

Ten or more counts support this clonotype. The J gene is TRBJ2-5, the V gene TRBV12-3 or TRBV12-4, with 8 positions matching TRBD2. This CDR3 comprises 13 residues. Unmatched junction bases numbered 8, after V lost 10 bases and J lost 4 bases. CDR3 region: CATGLAGTETQYF. CDR3 bases: TGTGCCACCGGACTAGCCGGAACAGAGACCCAGTACTTC.

Many counts were recorded for this clonotype. This chain joins TRBV14 and TRBJ2-1; 11 bases align to TRBD2. The CDR3 is 16 residues long. Germline-derived CDR1 and CDR2 are SGHDN and FVKESK. Losses at the gene ends were 4 bases for V and 9 bases for J; bases not matched to a gene: 11. The CDR3 spells CASSLRTSGSFGEQFF. In DNA form, the CDR3 reads TGTGCCAGCAGCCTCCGCACTAGCGGGAGTTTCGGTGAGCAGTTCTTC.

This clonotype has more than one count but fewer than ten. CDR3 coding DNA: TGTGCCATCAGTGATGGCACAATTGTAGAAGCTTTCTTT. Translating it yields CAISDGTIVEAFF. The chain is built from TRBV10-3 and TRBJ1-1; D not certain. This CDR3 spans 13 amino acids. Germline V CDR1 and CDR2: ENHRY, SYGVKD. Trimming pared 3 bases from V and 8 bases from J, leaving 13 bases between.

This clonotype has just a few counts. This chain links TRBV4-2 with TRBJ1-5; D is unresolved. V lost 0 bases and J lost 2, with 11 bases in between. The length of the CDR3 is 16 residues. Germline V gene lookup returns CDR1 LGHNA and CDR2 YNFKEQ. The CDR3 is CASSQELMLGNQPQHF. CDR3 sequence (DNA): TGTGCCAGCAGCCAAGAGTTGATGCTTGGCAATCAGCCCCAGCATTTT.

The V call is TRBV29-1, the J call TRBJ2-1, with 7 positions matching TRBD2. This CDR3 spans 12 amino acids. J gave up 5 bases and V 4 bases, and 2 bases lay outside the gene matches. The germline CDR1 and CDR2 sequences are SQVTM and ANQGSEA. In nucleotides, the CDR3 is TGCAGCGTTGTGGCGGGAGACAATGAGCAGTTCTTC. This gives the protein CSVVAGDNEQFF.

This clonotype turned up a few times. The V and J genes are TRBV20-1 and TRBJ2-4; the match to TRBD1 covers 8 bases. CDR1 and CDR2 from the germline V gene are DFQATT and SNEGSKA (reference sequence). Trimming removed 1 base from V and 6 bases from J; junction bases left unmatched: 5. The CDR3 consists of 14 residues. The CDR3 loop reads CSARGLGQGNIQYF. The CDR3 coding sequence is TGCAGTGCTAGAGGCCTAGGACAGGGAAACATTCAGTACTTC.

This clonotype turned up a few times. The J gene is TRBJ2-1, the V gene TRBV7-2; TRBD2 matches 10 bases. The ends lost 6 bases at V and 5 bases at J; junction bases unmatched: 10. Per the germline V gene, CDR1 is SGHTA and CDR2 is FQGNSA. There are 16 residues in the CDR3. CDR3 sequence (DNA): TGTGCCAGCAGGGGGACTAGCGAGAGGTTGGACAATGAGCAGTTCTTC. Protein: CASRGTSERLDNEQFF.

This chain uses TRBV11-2 with TRBJ2-2; D may correspond to TRBD1 or TRBD2 (6 bases each). Trimming cost V 1 base and J 1 base, with 19 bases left between them. This CDR3 comprises 19 residues. Germline values: CDR1 SGHAT, CDR2 FQNNGV. The CDR3 nucleotides read TGTGCCAGCAGCTTAGTAGGGGGACGAGGAGGGGGGAACACCGGGGAGCTGTTTTTT. This encodes CASSLVGGRGGGNTGELFF.

This clonotype has ten or more counts. The chain is built from TRBV7-8 and TRBJ2-7; TRBD2 matches at 7 bases. This CDR3 spans 15 amino acids. Germline CDR1 reads SGHVS; CDR2 reads FQNEAQ. V lost 1 base to trimming and J lost 6 bases; unmatched junction nucleotides: 9. CDR3 amino acids: CASSLGGSSAPEQYF. CDR3 in DNA: TGTGCCAGCAGCTTAGGCGGGAGTTCGGCCCCCGAGCAGTACTTC.

To note about this clonotype: This may be a read error: a much more frequent sequence differs by one nucleotide. V and J are TRBV7-9 and TRBJ2-7, with unresolved D. The V gene lost 5 bases and the J gene lost 6 bases, with 8 bases spanning the gap. CDR3 length: 11 amino acids. CDR1 is SEHNR, CDR2 FQNEAQ, per germline (reference sequence). CDR3 protein: CASSQESEQYF. CDR3 DNA: TGTGCCAGCAGCCAAGAAAGCGAGCAGTACTTC.

The chain links TRBV19 to TRBJ2-2; the match to TRBD2 covers 7 bases. Looked up from germline, CDR1 is LNHDA and CDR2 is SQIVND (reference sequence). With V trimmed by 3 bases and J by 2 bases, 3 bases remained unmatched. The CDR3 covers 15 residues. DNA for the CDR3: TGTGCCAGTAGTATTCGGGGGGTTAACACCGGGGAGCTGTTTTTT. It translates to CASSIRGVNTGELFF.

The chain joins TRBV5-1 to TRBJ2-5; the D is unclear. The CDR3 is 14 amino acids. Germline CDR1 SGHRS, CDR2 YFSETQ. Trimming left V 6 bases short and J 3 bases short, with 15 bases between. The CDR3 coding sequence is TGCGCCAGCACCTCCCTTCCCCCTGAAGAGACCCAGTACTTC. Residues: CASTSLPPEETQYF.

This clonotype was seen only a few times. This CDR3 reads CASSEVVGGGFDYGYTF. The CDR3 nucleotides are TGTGCCAGCAGTGAAGTCGTAGGCGGGGGGTTCGACTATGGCTACACCTTC. The V gene is TRBV6-1, the J gene TRBJ1-2; D possibly corresponds to TRBD1 (5 bases). Germline assignment: CDR1 MNHNS and CDR2 SASEGT. This CDR3 is built from 17 residues. Trimming left V 1 base short and J 3 bases short, with 18 bases between.